This T cell receptor beta chain originates from a study of blood T cells in healthy people across ages. Next came a second PCR, run for about 6 to 11 cycles, which used a sample-barcoded 5' primer along with a J-beta primer mix. One entry per CDR3 protein results from TCRdb running MiXCR on the 5' RACE reads. The sample contains 1.5 million to 2 million distinct CDR3 sequences, roughly 50% of which appear only once. This clonotype was seen many times. Its antigen remains unknown. It was 8 to 10 milliliters of peripheral blood that were drawn from each donor. General observations from the study: PBMCs that were unsorted prevented a conclusive naive versus antigen-experienced comparison.

The sample comprised blood. The sequence was collected from a woman in her 40s in good health.

The CDR3 sequence: CASSLVGGSQETQYF. In DNA form, the CDR3 reads TGTGCCAGCAGCTTAGTAGGGGGGAGCCAAGAGACCCAGTACTTC. The gene calls are TRBV7-2 and TRBJ2-5; possibly TRBD1 or TRBD2 for D (6 bases each). Trimming stripped 1 base from V and 1 base from J, with 10 bases between. The CDR3 has 15 amino acids. In germline, CDR1 is SGHTA, CDR2 FQGNSA. Filled out from reference TRBV7-2 and TRBJ2-5, the complete variable domain reads GAGVSQSPSNKVTEKGKDVELRCDPISGHTALYWYRQSLGQGLEFLIYFQGNSAPDKSGLPSDRFSAERTGGSVSTLTIQRTQQEDSAVYLCASSLVGGSQETQYFGPGTRLLVL.